Below, 9 T cell receptor beta chains from the same sample are listed, as sequenced in a study of T cell changes during pregnancy in multiple sclerosis. Using immunoSEQ multiplex PCR, the repertoire was profiled, and TCRdb retains in-frame clones only, with some absent. The profile shows roughly 60,000 clones, roughly 90% of them singletons. This specimen was peripheral blood, taken in the second trimester of pregnancy. The receptors were sampled from a female donor with multiple sclerosis, enrolled in a pregnancy study.

The chain uses TRBV28 and TRBJ1-5; D is possibly TRBD1 (6 bases). V lost 8 bases to trimming and J lost 4 bases, with 18 bases between them. The germline V gene encodes CDR1 MDHEN and CDR2 SYDVKM. The CDR3 loop spans 15 amino acids. The CDR3 sequence: CASSWGYRENQPQHF. The CDR3 nucleotides are TGTGCCAGCTCCTGGGGTTACAGGGAGAATCAGCCCCAGCATTTT.

The gene calls are TRBV2 and TRBJ2-5; 9 positions agree with TRBD2. The J segment lost 5 bases and the V segment lost 0 bases, leaving 7 bases of the junction unmatched. The CDR3 spans 16 residues. The germline gives CDR1 SNHLY, CDR2 FYNNEI. The CDR3 loop is CASSEAGREGRETQYF. In nucleotides, the CDR3 is TGTGCCAGCAGTGAAGCCGGGCGGGAGGGCAGGGAGACCCAGTACTTC.

This chain joins TRBV7-9 and TRBJ2-1; D not resolved. The CDR3 has 15 amino acids. V gave up 1 base and J gave up 5 bases, with 12 bases separating them. From germline, CDR1 is SEHNR and CDR2 FQNEAQ (reference sequence). The CDR3 loop reads CASSLVGYGNNEQFF. The CDR3 DNA reads as TGTGCCAGCAGCTTAGTCGGGTACGGAAACAATGAGCAGTTCTTC.

The chain links TRBV4-3 to TRBJ2-7, with TRBD2 matching over 8 bases. V was clipped by 0 bases and J by 3 bases; unmatched bases: 13. There are 18 residues in the CDR3. Germline loops: CDR1 LGHNA, CDR2 YSLEER. The CDR3 loop reads CASSQENPMVSGSYEQYF. The CDR3, as DNA: TGCGCCAGCAGCCAAGAAAACCCAATGGTGAGCGGGAGCTACGAGCAGTACTTC.

This clone was observed once. The J gene is TRBJ2-1, the V gene TRBV7-3, with 7 bases matching TRBD2. The CDR3 spans 15 residues. Germline-derived CDR1 and CDR2 are SGHTA and FQGTGA. V gave up 1 base and J gave up 8 bases; unmatched junction bases: 8. CDR3 in amino acids: CASSLMRELTHEQFF. As DNA, the CDR3 is TGTGCCAGCAGCTTAATGCGGGAGCTTACACATGAGCAGTTCTTC. Using reference TRBV7-3 and TRBJ2-1 for the parts outside the CDR3, the full variable domain is GAGVSQTPSNKVTEKGKYVELRCDPISGHTALYWYRQSLGQGPEFLIYFQGTGAADDSGLPNDRFFAVRPEGSVSTLKIQRTERGDSAVYLCASSLMRELTHEQFFGPGTRLTVL.

The chain employs TRBV9 and TRBJ2-2; 8 nucleotides agree with TRBD2. Germline assignment: CDR1 SGDLS and CDR2 YYNGEE. V lost 4 bases and J lost 0; bases outside the gene matches: 11. This CDR3 comprises 18 residues. CDR3 DNA sequence: TGTGCCAGCAGCCCCAGGACTAGCCTGCGAGCGAACACCGGGGAGCTGTTTTTT. It translates to CASSPRTSLRANTGELFF.

This chain links TRBV4-1 with TRBJ1-1, with a weak D call TRBD1 (6 bases). Trimming took 4 bases from V and 5 from J, leaving 17 bases between them. The CDR3 length is 15 residues. In germline, CDR1 is MGHRA, CDR2 YSYEKL. The CDR3 region has the DNA TGCGCCAGCAGCCGCCCGGGGGGGCAGATTACTGAAGCTTTCTTT. It is translated as CASSRPGGQITEAFF.

The V gene is TRBV5-1, the J gene TRBJ2-2; D gene uncertain. The CDR3 is 15 amino acids. Germline V gene data show CDR1 as SGHRS and CDR2 as YFSETQ. V lost 2 bases to trimming and J lost 0 bases, with 8 bases between them. The CDR3 DNA reads as TGCGCCAGCAGCTTTGGCAACCCGAACACCGGGGAGCTGTTTTTT. As protein: CASSFGNPNTGELFF.

V is TRBV2 and J is TRBJ2-1, with a tentative D call TRBD1 (5 bases). The V end was cut by 4 bases, the J end by 8 bases, with 12 bases between. The CDR3 has 13 residues. Per the germline V gene, CDR1 is SNHLY and CDR2 is FYNNEI. CDR3 in DNA: TGTGCCAGCAGTGCAGACAGCCGTGATGAGCAGTTCTTC. Translation: CASSADSRDEQFF.